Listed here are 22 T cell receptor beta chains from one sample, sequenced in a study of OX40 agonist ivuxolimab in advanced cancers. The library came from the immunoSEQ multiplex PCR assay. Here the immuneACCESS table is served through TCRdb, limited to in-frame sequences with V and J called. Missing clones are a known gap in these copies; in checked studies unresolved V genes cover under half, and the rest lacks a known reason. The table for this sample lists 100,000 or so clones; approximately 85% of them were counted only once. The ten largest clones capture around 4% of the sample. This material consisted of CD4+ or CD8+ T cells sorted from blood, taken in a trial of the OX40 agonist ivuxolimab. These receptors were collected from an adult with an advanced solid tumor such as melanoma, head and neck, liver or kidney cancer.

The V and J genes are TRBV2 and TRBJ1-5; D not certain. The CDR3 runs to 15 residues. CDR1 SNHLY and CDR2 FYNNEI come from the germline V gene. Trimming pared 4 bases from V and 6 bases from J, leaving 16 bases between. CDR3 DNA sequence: TGTGCCAGCAGTGTAGTCTCGGCGGAAAGTCAGCCCCAGCATTTT. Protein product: CASSVVSAESQPQHF.

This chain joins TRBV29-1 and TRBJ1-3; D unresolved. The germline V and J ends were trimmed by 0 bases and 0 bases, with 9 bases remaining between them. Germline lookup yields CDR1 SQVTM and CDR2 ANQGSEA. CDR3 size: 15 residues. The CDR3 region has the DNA TGCAGCGTTGAAGATCATGAAGACTCTGGAAACACCATATATTTT. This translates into CSVEDHEDSGNTIYF. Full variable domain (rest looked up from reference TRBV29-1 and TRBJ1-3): SAVISQKPSRDICQRGTSLTIQCQVDSQVTMMFWYRQQPGQSLTLIATANQGSEATYESGFVIDKFPISRPNLTFSTLTVSNMSPEDSSIYLCSVEDHEDSGNTIYFGEGSWLTVV.

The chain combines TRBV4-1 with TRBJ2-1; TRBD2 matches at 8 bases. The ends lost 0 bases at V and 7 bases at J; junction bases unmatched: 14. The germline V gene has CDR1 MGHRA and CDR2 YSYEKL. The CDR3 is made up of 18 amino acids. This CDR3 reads CASSQDRVGGRSGNEQFF. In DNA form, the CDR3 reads TGCGCCAGCAGCCAAGACAGAGTTGGCGGGAGGTCGGGTAATGAGCAGTTCTTC.

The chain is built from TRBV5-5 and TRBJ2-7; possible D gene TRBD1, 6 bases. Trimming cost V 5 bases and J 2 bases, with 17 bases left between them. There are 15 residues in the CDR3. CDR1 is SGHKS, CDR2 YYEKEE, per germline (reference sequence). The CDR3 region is CASSSQGTSPYEQYF. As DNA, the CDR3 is TGTGCCAGCAGTTCCCAGGGGACCTCCCCCTACGAGCAGTACTTC. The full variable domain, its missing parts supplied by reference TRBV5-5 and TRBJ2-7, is DAGVTQSPTHLIKTRGQQVTLRCSPISGHKSVSWYQQVLGQGPQFIFQYYEKEERGRGNFPDRFSARQFPNYSSELNVNALLLGDSALYLCASSSQGTSPYEQYFGPGTRLTVT.

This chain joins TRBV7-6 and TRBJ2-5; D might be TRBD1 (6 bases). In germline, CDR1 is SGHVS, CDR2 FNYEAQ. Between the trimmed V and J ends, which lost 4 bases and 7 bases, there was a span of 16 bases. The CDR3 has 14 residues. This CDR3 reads CASSSFTGTGTQYF. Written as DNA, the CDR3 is TGTGCCAGCAGCTCGTTCACAGGGACCGGGACCCAGTACTTC.

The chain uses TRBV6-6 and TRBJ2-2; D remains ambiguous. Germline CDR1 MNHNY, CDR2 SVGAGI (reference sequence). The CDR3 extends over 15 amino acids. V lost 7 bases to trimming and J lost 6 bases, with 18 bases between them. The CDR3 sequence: CASIRSWAGPGELFF. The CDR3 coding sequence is TGTGCCAGCATCCGGAGCTGGGCCGGTCCCGGGGAGCTGTTTTTT.

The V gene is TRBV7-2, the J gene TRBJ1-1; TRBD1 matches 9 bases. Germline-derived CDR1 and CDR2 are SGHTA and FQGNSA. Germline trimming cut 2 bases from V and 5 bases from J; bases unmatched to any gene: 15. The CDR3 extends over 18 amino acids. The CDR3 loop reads CASSLRWGTGLKGTEAFF. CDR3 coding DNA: TGTGCCAGCAGCTTAAGGTGGGGGACAGGGCTAAAGGGGACTGAAGCTTTCTTT.

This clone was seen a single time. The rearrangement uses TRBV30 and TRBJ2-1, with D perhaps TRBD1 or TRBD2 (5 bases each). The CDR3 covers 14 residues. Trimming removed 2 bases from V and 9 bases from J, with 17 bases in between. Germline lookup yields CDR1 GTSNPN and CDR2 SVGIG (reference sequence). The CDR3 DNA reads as TGTGCCTGGAGTTGGGCTGGGACCCCGGTTGAGCAGTTCTTC. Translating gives CAWSWAGTPVEQFF.

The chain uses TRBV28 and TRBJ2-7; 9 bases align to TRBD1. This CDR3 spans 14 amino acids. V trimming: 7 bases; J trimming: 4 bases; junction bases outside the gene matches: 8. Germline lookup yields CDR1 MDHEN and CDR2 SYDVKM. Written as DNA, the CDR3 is TGTGCCAGCACAGAACCGGGACAGGGATACGAGCAGTACTTC. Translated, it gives CASTEPGQGYEQYF.

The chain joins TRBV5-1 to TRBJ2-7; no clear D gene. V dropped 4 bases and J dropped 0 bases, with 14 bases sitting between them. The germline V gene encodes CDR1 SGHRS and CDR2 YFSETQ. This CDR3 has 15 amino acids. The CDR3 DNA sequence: TGCGCCAGCAGCCTTTTAGACACCTACTCCTACGAGCAGTACTTC. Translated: CASSLLDTYSYEQYF.

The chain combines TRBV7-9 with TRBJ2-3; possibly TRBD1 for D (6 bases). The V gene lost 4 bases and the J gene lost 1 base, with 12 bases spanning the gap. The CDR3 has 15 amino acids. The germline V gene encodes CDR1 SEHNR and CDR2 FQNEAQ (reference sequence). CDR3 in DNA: TGTGCCAGCAGCTCCAGACAGGCACGCACAGATACGCAGTATTTT. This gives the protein CASSSRQARTDTQYF.

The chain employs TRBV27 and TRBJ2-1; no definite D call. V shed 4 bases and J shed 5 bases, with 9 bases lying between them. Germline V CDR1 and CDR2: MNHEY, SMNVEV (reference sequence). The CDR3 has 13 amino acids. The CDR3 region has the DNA TGTGCCAGCAGTTACGTGGGGAACAATGAGCAGTTCTTC. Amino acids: CASSYVGNNEQFF.

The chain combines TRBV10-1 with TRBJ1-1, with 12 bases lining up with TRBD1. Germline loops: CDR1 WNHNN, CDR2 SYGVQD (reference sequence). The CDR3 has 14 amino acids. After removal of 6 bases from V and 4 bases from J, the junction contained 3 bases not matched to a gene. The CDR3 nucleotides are TGCGCCAGCAGCGAGGGACAGGGGGCCACTGAAGCTTTCTTT. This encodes CASSEGQGATEAFF.

The chain's CDR3 is CASSLDPGYEQYF. CDR3 coding DNA: TGTGCCAGCAGCTTAGATCCGGGTTACGAGCAGTACTTC. The rearrangement links TRBV11-3 to TRBJ2-7, with D uncertain. The CDR3 covers 13 residues. V was pared by 0 bases and J by 4 bases, with 7 bases between. CDR1 and CDR2 from the germline V gene are SGHNT and YENEEA. The entire variable domain, with the rest obtained from reference TRBV11-3 and TRBJ2-7, is as follows: EAGVVQSPRYKIIEKKQPVAFWCNPISGHNTLYWYLQNLGQGPELLIRYENEEAVDDSQLPKDRFSAERLKGVDSTLKIQPAELGDSAVYLCASSLDPGYEQYFGPGTRLTVT.

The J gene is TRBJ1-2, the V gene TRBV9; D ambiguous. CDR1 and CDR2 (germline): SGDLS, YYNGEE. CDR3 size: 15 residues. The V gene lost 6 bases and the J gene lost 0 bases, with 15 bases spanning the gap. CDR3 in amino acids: CASTPGPLANYGYTF. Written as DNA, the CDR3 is TGTGCCAGCACCCCTGGCCCCCTTGCTAACTATGGCTACACCTTC.

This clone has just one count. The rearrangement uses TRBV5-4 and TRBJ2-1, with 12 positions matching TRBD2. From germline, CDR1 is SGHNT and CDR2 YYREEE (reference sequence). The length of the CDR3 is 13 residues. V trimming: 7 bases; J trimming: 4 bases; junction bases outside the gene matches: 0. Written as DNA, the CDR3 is TGTGCCAGCGGACTAGCGGGGTACAATGAGCAGTTCTTC. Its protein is CASGLAGYNEQFF.

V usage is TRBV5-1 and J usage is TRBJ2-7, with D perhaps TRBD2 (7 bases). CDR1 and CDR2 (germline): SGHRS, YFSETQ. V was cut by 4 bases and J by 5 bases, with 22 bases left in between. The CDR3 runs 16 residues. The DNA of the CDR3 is TGCGCCAGCAGCCAGCAACCAGGGGAGGGAGGTCACGAGCAGTACTTC. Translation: CASSQQPGEGGHEQYF.

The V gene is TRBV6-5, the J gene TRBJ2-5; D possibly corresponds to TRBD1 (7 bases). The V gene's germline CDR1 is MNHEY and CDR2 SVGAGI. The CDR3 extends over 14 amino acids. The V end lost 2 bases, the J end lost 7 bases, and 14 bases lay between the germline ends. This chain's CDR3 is CASSYGGTEGTQYF. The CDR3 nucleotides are TGTGCCAGCAGTTACGGCGGGACAGAGGGGACCCAGTACTTC.

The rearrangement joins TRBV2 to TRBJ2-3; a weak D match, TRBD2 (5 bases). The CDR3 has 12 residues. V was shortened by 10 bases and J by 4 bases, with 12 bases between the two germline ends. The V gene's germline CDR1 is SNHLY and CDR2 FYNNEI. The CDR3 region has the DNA TGTGCCACCGAAACGGGGTCAGATACGCAGTATTTT. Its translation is CATETGSDTQYF.

CDR3 in DNA: TGTGCCAGCAGTTTAAGACCGAGCTTCTCTGGAAACACCATATATTTT. This translates into CASSLRPSFSGNTIYF. The rearrangement joins TRBV28 to TRBJ1-3; D gene uncertain. Germline lookup yields CDR1 MDHEN and CDR2 SYDVKM. The CDR3 is 16 residues long. V was trimmed by 2 bases and J by 0 bases, leaving 11 bases between them.

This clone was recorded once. The CDR3: CSVIVDTIQYF. The CDR3 region has the DNA TGCAGTGTTATCGTAGACACCATTCAGTACTTC. The gene calls are TRBV20-1 and TRBJ2-4; D is undetermined. Germline CDR1 and CDR2: DFQATT and SNEGSKA (reference sequence). Trimming left V 7 bases short and J 9 bases short, with 13 bases between. This CDR3 is built from 11 residues.

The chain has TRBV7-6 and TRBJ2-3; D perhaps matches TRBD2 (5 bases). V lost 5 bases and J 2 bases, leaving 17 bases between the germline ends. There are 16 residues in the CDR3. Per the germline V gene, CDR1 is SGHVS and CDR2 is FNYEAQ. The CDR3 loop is CASSPNLPGNTDTQYF. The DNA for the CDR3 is TGTGCCAGCAGCCCCAACCTACCCGGGAACACAGATACGCAGTATTTT.